These 30 T cell receptor beta chains were sequenced from one sample in a study of naive and memory T cell subsets. An equimolar mix of two oligonucleotides served as the beta constant-region primer for TRBC1 and TRBC2. MiXCR, applied by TCRdb to the UMI-ligation and nested PCR reads, yields one record per CDR3 protein. In the table there are around 160,000 distinct CDR3 sequences, about a sixth of which are singletons. Sequenced material: naive CD4+ T cells from blood. The receptors stem from a human donor in good health.

Here the CDR3 DNA reads TGCGCCAGCAGCTTTGGGGGGATGAGTGAAAAACTGTTTTTT. It specifies CASSFGGMSEKLFF. V and J are TRBV5-1 and TRBJ1-4; D is perhaps TRBD1 (5 bases). The CDR3 runs to 14 residues. Germline V lookup: CDR1 SGHRS, CDR2 YFSETQ. Trimming took 2 bases from V and 7 from J, leaving 12 bases between them. Complete variable domain (other parts from reference TRBV5-1 and TRBJ1-4): KAGVTQTPRYLIKTRGQQVTLSCSPISGHRSVSWYQQTPGQGLQFLFEYFSETQRNKGNFPGRFSGRQFSNSRSEMNVSTLELGDSALYLCASSFGGMSEKLFFGSGTQLSVL.

This rearrangement joins TRBV25-1 to TRBJ1-1; TRBD1 matches at 7 bases. This CDR3 has 15 amino acids. CDR1 and CDR2 (germline): MGHDK, SYGVNS. V shed 3 bases, J shed 2 bases, and the junction held 6 bases outside the gene matches. CDR3 residues: CASSEGGQANTEAFF. Here the CDR3 DNA reads TGTGCCAGCAGTGAGGGAGGACAGGCTAACACTGAAGCTTTCTTT.

The rearrangement links TRBV30 to TRBJ1-1; a weak D match, TRBD1 (6 bases). The CDR3 loop spans 13 amino acids. Trimming removed 2 bases at V and 0 bases at J, with 7 bases between. Per the germline V gene, CDR1 is GTSNPN and CDR2 is SVGIG (reference sequence). CDR3 DNA: TGTGCCTGGAGTAAGGGGGTGAACACTGAAGCTTTCTTT. This sequence encodes CAWSKGVNTEAFF.

This clonotype has a handful of counts. The chain links TRBV12-3 or TRBV12-4 to TRBJ2-2, with no clear D. The germline V and J ends were trimmed by 1 base and 4 bases, with 13 bases remaining between them. CDR3 length: 16 amino acids. The CDR3 DNA reads as TGTGCCAGCAGTTTAGTGGTCCTTCCGTCCACCGGGGAGCTGTTTTTT. Its translation is CASSLVVLPSTGELFF.

The chain links TRBV28 to TRBJ2-7, with D possibly being TRBD1 (5 bases). Germline CDR1 is MDHEN and CDR2 is SYDVKM. Trimming shortened V by 4 bases and J by 3 bases, and 13 bases separated the two germline ends. The CDR3 has 14 amino acids. The CDR3 spells CASSSQGADYEQYF. CDR3 DNA: TGTGCCAGCAGTTCACAAGGGGCCGACTACGAGCAGTACTTC.

The chain is built from TRBV28 and TRBJ1-3, with 11 bases aligning to TRBD1. The V and J ends lost 5 bases and 3 bases, in that order; junction bases with no gene match: 3. Germline V lookup: CDR1 MDHEN, CDR2 SYDVKM. CDR3 size: 15 residues. The CDR3 loop is CASSTDRGLGNTIYF. CDR3 in DNA: TGTGCCAGCAGTACGGACAGGGGGCTTGGAAACACCATATATTTT.

V and J are TRBV9 and TRBJ2-2, with a possible D match to TRBD1 (6 bases). V was shortened by 4 bases and J by 5 bases, with 18 bases between the two germline ends. CDR3 length equals 16 residues. Germline CDR1 SGDLS, CDR2 YYNGEE. The CDR3 DNA reads as TGTGCCAGCAGCCAAGGCCCAGGGGAGTGGACCGGGGAGCTGTTTTTT. It yields the protein CASSQGPGEWTGELFF.

This clonotype has just a few counts. The genes are TRBV14 and TRBJ2-6, with 7 bases identical to TRBD1. V was pared by 4 bases and J by 0 bases, with 3 bases of the junction left unmatched. The CDR3 is 16 residues long. Looked up from germline, CDR1 is SGHDN and CDR2 is FVKESK. The CDR3: CASSLGTVSGANVLTF. For the CDR3, the DNA is TGTGCCAGCAGCCTCGGGACAGTCTCTGGGGCCAACGTCCTGACTTTC.

This clonotype was counted only a few times. The chain uses TRBV5-1 and TRBJ2-1, with TRBD2 identical over 11 bases. The CDR3 sequence is 15 residues long. The V gene's germline CDR1 is SGHRS and CDR2 YFSETQ. After removal of 4 bases from V and 7 bases from J, the junction contained 7 bases not matched to a gene. CDR3 residues: CASSLRLAGSNEQFF. Written as DNA, the CDR3 is TGCGCCAGCAGCCTTCGACTAGCGGGGTCTAATGAGCAGTTCTTC.

The chain joins TRBV28 to TRBJ2-2; no clear D. V was trimmed by 8 bases and J by 6 bases, leaving 10 bases between them. The CDR3 consists of 12 residues. The V gene's germline CDR1 is MDHEN and CDR2 SYDVKM. DNA for the CDR3: TGTGCCAGCGCCGAATTAGCCGGGGAGCTGTTTTTT. Protein sequence: CASAELAGELFF. The whole variable domain, filled in from reference TRBV28 and TRBJ2-2, reads DVKVTQSSRYLVKRTGEKVFLECVQDMDHENMFWYRQDPGLGLRLIYFSYDVKMKEKGDIPEGYSVSREKKERFSLILESASTNQTSMYLCASAELAGELFFGEGSRLTVL.

This clonotype occurred a few times. V usage is TRBV24-1 and J usage is TRBJ2-5; D gene uncertain. The V gene's germline CDR1 is KGHDR and CDR2 SFDVKD. Trimming took 3 bases from V and 2 from J, leaving 9 bases between them. There are 14 residues in the CDR3. This chain's CDR3 is CATSDRTEQETQYF. Written as DNA, the CDR3 is TGTGCCACCAGTGATCGGACGGAACAAGAGACCCAGTACTTC.

The rearrangement uses TRBV3-1 and TRBJ2-7, with D tentatively TRBD1 or TRBD2 (5 bases each). CDR1 is LGHDT, CDR2 YNNKEL, per germline (reference sequence). The CDR3 contains 14 residues. The V and J ends lost 4 bases and 0 bases respectively, with 10 bases between them. In DNA, the CDR3 is TGTGCCAGCAGCCCGGGACCGAGCTCCTACGAGCAGTACTTC. Translating gives CASSPGPSSYEQYF.

The rearrangement uses TRBV28 and TRBJ2-7; the D is unclear. Germline V gene data show CDR1 as MDHEN and CDR2 as SYDVKM. This CDR3 is 16 amino acids long. Trimming stripped 3 bases from V and 1 base from J, with 16 bases between. CDR3 coding DNA: TGTGCCAGCAGTTTTTTTTATCGGCAGGCGTCCTACGAGCAGTACTTC. It encodes CASSFFYRQASYEQYF.

This clonotype has just a few counts. The rearrangement links TRBV6-1 to TRBJ2-3; D not resolved. Trimming left V 0 bases short and J 1 base short, with 11 bases between. CDR1 and CDR2 from the germline V gene are MNHNS and SASEGT. The CDR3 totals 16 residues. The CDR3 DNA reads TGTGCCAGCAGTGAAGCGACCCCCGGCGGCACAGATACGCAGTATTTT. This translates into CASSEATPGGTDTQYF.

This clonotype was counted between two and nine times. This chain joins TRBV3-1 and TRBJ2-7; 10 nucleotides align to TRBD1. The ends lost 6 bases at V and 4 bases at J; junction bases unmatched: 3. The CDR3 length is 13 residues. The germline CDR1 and CDR2 sequences are LGHDT and YNNKEL (reference sequence). The CDR3 sequence is CASRDRGEYEQYF. CDR3 nucleotide sequence: TGTGCCAGCAGGGACAGGGGGGAATACGAGCAGTACTTC.

The chain uses TRBV29-1 and TRBJ2-1; 12 nucleotides align to TRBD2. The CDR3 is 16 amino acids. V gave up 3 bases and J gave up 8 bases; unmatched junction bases: 11. Germline lookup yields CDR1 SQVTM and CDR2 ANQGSEA. The CDR3 bases are TGCAGCGTTGACCGAAAGACTAGCGGGAGACTCGATGAGCAGTTCTTC. The encoded protein is CSVDRKTSGRLDEQFF.

In its sample, this clonotype was seen a few times. The chain is built from TRBV6-2 or TRBV6-3 and TRBJ2-7, with D hard to call. The V and J ends lost 2 bases and 1 base respectively, with 6 bases between them. This CDR3 has 13 amino acids. The germline CDR1 and CDR2 sequences are MNHEY and SVGEGT. This CDR3 is CASSYQHSYEQYF. The CDR3 nucleotides read TGTGCCAGCAGTTACCAACATTCCTACGAGCAGTACTTC.

The chain is built from TRBV12-3 or TRBV12-4 and TRBJ2-7, with unresolved D. V shed 1 base and J shed 2 bases, with 12 bases lying between them. The CDR3 is 15 amino acids. The CDR3 reads CASSLGTVRAYEQYF. The CDR3 DNA reads TGTGCCAGCAGTTTAGGAACAGTTCGGGCCTACGAGCAGTACTTC.

The table lists this clonotype with many counts. The chain recombines TRBV29-1 with TRBJ2-7; D might be TRBD2 (6 bases). This CDR3 has 11 amino acids. Per germline, CDR1 SQVTM and CDR2 ANQGSEA. Between the trimmed V and J ends, which lost 7 bases and 3 bases, there was a span of 10 bases. The CDR3 loop is CSGGENYEQYF. The CDR3 DNA follows: TGCAGCGGCGGGGAGAACTACGAGCAGTACTTC.

In this sample, this clonotype turned up a few times. The chain carries TRBV6-5 and TRBJ1-2; D is perhaps TRBD1 (6 bases). CDR3 size: 15 residues. V lost 2 bases, J lost 2 bases, and 12 bases lay in between. The germline gives CDR1 MNHEY, CDR2 SVGAGI. This chain's CDR3 is CASSYAGHSNYGYTF. Written as DNA, the CDR3 is TGTGCCAGCAGTTACGCGGGACACAGCAACTATGGCTACACCTTC.

In this sample, this clonotype turned up a few times. V and J are TRBV4-2 and TRBJ2-2; D remains ambiguous. V was shortened by 4 bases and J by 5 bases, with 5 bases between the two germline ends. The CDR3 is 12 amino acids. The germline V gene encodes CDR1 LGHNA and CDR2 YNFKEQ. The CDR3 loop is CASSPVTGELFF. The CDR3 DNA follows: TGTGCCAGCAGCCCAGTTACCGGGGAGCTGTTTTTT.

The gene calls are TRBV20-1 and TRBJ2-1, with 11 nucleotides matching TRBD2. CDR1 is DFQATT, CDR2 SNEGSKA, per germline (reference sequence). V trimming: 1 base; J trimming: 3 bases; junction bases outside the gene matches: 2. This CDR3 is built from 15 residues. The CDR3 region is CSARGGTSGYNEQFF. The CDR3 DNA is TGCAGTGCTAGAGGGGGGACTAGCGGCTACAATGAGCAGTTCTTC.

The J gene is TRBJ2-3, the V gene TRBV20-1; D may be TRBD1 (6 bases). Germline CDR1 and CDR2: DFQATT and SNEGSKA (reference sequence). The CDR3 consists of 15 residues. V gave up 5 bases and J gave up 0 bases, with 15 bases separating them. For the CDR3, the DNA is TGCAGTGCTCTACCCTGGGGGCTTAGCACAGATACGCAGTATTTT. Amino acids: CSALPWGLSTDTQYF.

About this clonotype: No DNA is shown, since the ends of the CDR3 on it are uncertain; the CDR3 is the one TCRdb lists. V usage is TRBV21-1 and J usage is TRBJ2-1; the table's TRBD1 call for D was not verified on the DNA. TRBV21-1 is a pseudogene locus. Counting both end residues, the CDR3 totals 14 amino acids. This chain's CDR3 is CASSLWGVGNEQFF.

This chain links TRBV12-5 with TRBJ2-2, with 10 bases aligning to TRBD2. The CDR3 runs 16 residues. Germline-derived CDR1 and CDR2 are LGHNT and FRNRAP. V lost 4 bases, J lost 2 bases, and 4 bases stayed unmatched. This CDR3 is CASGSRTSGNTGELFF. The CDR3 DNA is TGTGCTAGTGGTTCAAGGACTAGCGGAAACACCGGGGAGCTGTTTTTT.

The chain employs TRBV5-1 and TRBJ1-3, with D unclear. With 4 bases removed from V and 0 bases from J, the gap between germline ends came to 17 bases. This CDR3 is built from 17 residues. Germline CDR1 and CDR2: SGHRS and YFSETQ. Here the CDR3 DNA reads TGCGCCAGCAGCGCTGACGCAGCAGACAACTCTGGAAACACCATATATTTT. It encodes CASSADAADNSGNTIYF.

The chain carries TRBV24-1 and TRBJ2-2; weak D call: TRBD1 (5 bases). V lost 0 bases to trimming and J lost 0 bases, with 7 bases between them. CDR1 and CDR2 (germline): KGHDR, SFDVKD. The CDR3 extends over 16 amino acids. CDR3 region: CATSDLGRANTGELFF. In nucleotides, the CDR3 is TGTGCCACCAGTGATTTGGGCAGGGCGAACACCGGGGAGCTGTTTTTT.

The V call is TRBV18, the J call TRBJ2-3; D is possibly TRBD2 (5 bases). Trimming shortened V by 2 bases and J by 13 bases, and 13 bases separated the two germline ends. Per germline, CDR1 KGHSH and CDR2 LQKENI. The CDR3 extends over 12 amino acids. The DNA for the CDR3 is TGTGCCAGCTCACCAGACCGGGATGATAAGTATTTT. Amino acid sequence: CASSPDRDDKYF.

This clonotype was seen a few times. This rearrangement joins TRBV5-1 to TRBJ2-7, with 10 bases that match TRBD2. The CDR3 length is 16 residues. The germline CDR1 and CDR2 sequences are SGHRS and YFSETQ. The ends lost 1 base at V and 5 bases at J; junction bases unmatched: 9. DNA of the CDR3: TGCGCCAGCAGCTTGCCAGGATCTAGCGGGAGTGACGAGCAGTACTTC. Protein sequence: CASSLPGSSGSDEQYF.

Many counts were recorded for this clonotype. The chain uses TRBV7-9 and TRBJ1-6; TRBD1 aligns across 10 bases. The CDR3 length is 14 residues. Germline values: CDR1 SEHNR, CDR2 FQNEAQ (reference sequence). V shed 5 bases and J 13 bases; nucleotides not matched to a gene: 8. CDR3 sequence reads: CASSPGQGEVPLHF. CDR3 nucleotide sequence: TGTGCCAGCAGCCCAGGACAGGGGGAAGTTCCCCTCCACTTT.